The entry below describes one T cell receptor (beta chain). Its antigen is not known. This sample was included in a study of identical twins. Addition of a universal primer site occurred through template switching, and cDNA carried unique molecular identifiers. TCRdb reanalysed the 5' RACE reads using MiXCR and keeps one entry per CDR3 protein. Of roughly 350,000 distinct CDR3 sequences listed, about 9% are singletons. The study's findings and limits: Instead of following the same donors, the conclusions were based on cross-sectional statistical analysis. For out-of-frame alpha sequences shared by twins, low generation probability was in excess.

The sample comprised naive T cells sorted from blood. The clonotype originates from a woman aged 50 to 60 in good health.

CDR3 amino acids: CASWSGAASYEQYF. CDR3 in DNA: TGTGCCAGCTGGTCGGGAGCCGCCTCCTACGAGCAGTACTTC. The genes are TRBV12-3 or TRBV12-4 and TRBJ2-7; possibly TRBD2 for D (6 bases). V was trimmed by 8 bases and J by 0 bases, leaving 14 bases between them. This CDR3 has 14 residues.